Below, 24 T cell receptor beta chains from the same sample are listed, as sequenced in a study of beta chain features in type 1 diabetes. Findings of the study overall: A moderate, significant TCRB CDR3 shortening appeared in type 1 diabetes across four CD4+ subsets.

No cognate antigen is known for these TCRs. The whole isolated RNA underwent reverse transcription, so sequencing captured expressed TCRB transcripts. This table comes from immunoSEQ multiplex PCR, and its TCRdb copy is limited to in-frame clones, with some not included. The data hold about 650,000 clones, with roughly 12% observed a single time. The material sequenced was naive CD4+ T cells from blood. These receptors were collected from a man under 40 with type 1 diabetes.

This clone was detected a few times. The chain employs TRBV7-9 and TRBJ2-6, with a weak D call TRBD2 (5 bases). V lost 4 bases and J 1 base, leaving 11 bases between the germline ends. Per germline, CDR1 SEHNR and CDR2 FQNEAQ (reference sequence). The CDR3 has 16 amino acids. In DNA, the CDR3 is TGTGCCAGCAGCTCAGGTCGGACTTCTGGGGCCAACGTCCTGACTTTC. Its translation: CASSSGRTSGANVLTF.

A few counts support this clone. The V call is TRBV5-8, the J call TRBJ1-2; TRBD1 might be the D (6 bases). The germline V gene has CDR1 SGHTS and CDR2 YDEGEE. Trimming took 2 bases from V and 8 from J, leaving 16 bases between them. This CDR3 is built from 14 residues. The CDR3 nucleotides are TGTGCCAGCAGCTTACAGGGAAGACTGCGGGGCTACACCTTC. It translates to CASSLQGRLRGYTF.

This clone was observed a few times. Other DNA sequences in the same sample also yield this CDR3. The chain carries TRBV18 and TRBJ2-5; 8 bases fit TRBD1. The V and J ends lost 3 bases and 1 base, in that order; junction bases with no gene match: 1. Germline V lookup: CDR1 KGHSH, CDR2 LQKENI. The CDR3 totals 14 residues. The CDR3 coding sequence is TGTGCCAGCTCACCGACAGGGGTCCAAGAGACCCAGTACTTC. Encoded protein: CASSPTGVQETQYF.

The V call is TRBV5-1, the J call TRBJ1-6, with D maybe TRBD1 (5 bases). This CDR3 is 14 amino acids long. V lost 4 bases and J lost 10, with 15 bases in between. The germline CDR1 and CDR2 sequences are SGHRS and YFSETQ. The CDR3 spells CASSAGLESSPLHF. As DNA, the CDR3 is TGCGCCAGCAGCGCGGGGCTGGAGAGCTCACCCCTCCACTTT.

In its sample, this clone was seen a few times. In nucleotides, the CDR3 is TGTGCCAGCAGCTTCGAAGGGACTCAGCCCCAGCATTTT. The encoded protein is CASSFEGTQPQHF. The chain recombines TRBV7-9 with TRBJ1-5; maybe TRBD1 (5 bases). V lost 3 bases, J lost 6 bases, and 9 bases lay in between. The CDR3 is 13 amino acids. Germline V CDR1 and CDR2: SEHNR, FQNEAQ (reference sequence).

The chain employs TRBV27 and TRBJ1-5; D is unclear. V was shortened by 5 bases and J by 7 bases, with 12 bases between the two germline ends. In germline, CDR1 is MNHEY, CDR2 SMNVEV (reference sequence). The CDR3 has 13 amino acids. The CDR3, as DNA: TGTGCCAGCAGTCCTAGTCGGGTGCAGCCCCAGCATTTT. This encodes CASSPSRVQPQHF.

In its sample, this clone was seen a few times. The chain combines TRBV5-1 with TRBJ1-4, with unresolved D. Germline CDR1 is SGHRS and CDR2 is YFSETQ. V dropped 3 bases and J dropped 4 bases, with 10 bases sitting between them. This CDR3 is built from 14 residues. CDR3 sequence (DNA): TGCGCCAGCAGCTCCCAGAGCCTTAATGAAAAACTGTTTTTT. This sequence encodes CASSSQSLNEKLFF.

This clone turned up a few times. The J gene is TRBJ1-5, the V gene TRBV7-2; D possibly corresponds to TRBD1 (5 bases). Germline V gives CDR1 SGHTA, CDR2 FQGNSA. The CDR3 sequence is 16 residues long. V lost 1 base and J lost 0, with 10 bases in between. The CDR3 region is CASSLGVGDSNQPQHF. The CDR3 region has the DNA TGTGCCAGCAGCTTAGGGGTGGGGGATAGCAATCAGCCCCAGCATTTT.

This clone has just a few counts. The gene calls are TRBV19 and TRBJ1-1; D not certain. Trimming left V 3 bases short and J 7 bases short, with 18 bases between. The CDR3 has 15 residues. Looked up from germline, CDR1 is LNHDA and CDR2 is SQIVND (reference sequence). In DNA, the CDR3 is TGTGCCAGTAGTATCTTCAATCGAGGGAGTGGTGAAGCTTTCTTT. Encoded protein: CASSIFNRGSGEAFF.

This rearrangement joins TRBV12-5 to TRBJ1-1, with TRBD1 as a possible D gene (5 bases). Trimming stripped 5 bases from V and 4 bases from J, with 23 bases between. The CDR3 has 17 residues. Germline CDR1 LGHNT, CDR2 FRNRAP. The CDR3 DNA reads as TGTGCTAGTGGTACTGAGAGGGTCGTCCCGGGGCTCACTGAAGCTTTCTTT. This gives the protein CASGTERVVPGLTEAFF.

The chain joins TRBV7-9 to TRBJ1-2; D possibly corresponds to TRBD1 (6 bases). CDR3 size: 16 residues. Germline lookup yields CDR1 SEHNR and CDR2 FQNEAQ (reference sequence). V lost 5 bases to trimming and J lost 3 bases, with 19 bases between them. The CDR3 spells CASSPQTGAIYYGYTF. For the CDR3, the DNA is TGTGCCAGCAGCCCTCAGACGGGGGCGATTTACTATGGCTACACCTTC.

This rearrangement joins TRBV7-9 to TRBJ1-2; D remains unclear. V lost 0 bases to trimming and J lost 7 bases, with 3 bases between them. This CDR3 region has 11 residues. The germline gives CDR1 SEHNR, CDR2 FQNEAQ (reference sequence). CDR3 sequence: CASSLAPGYTF. In DNA, the CDR3 is TGTGCCAGCAGCTTAGCTCCTGGCTACACCTTC.

The V and J genes are TRBV7-9 and TRBJ1-1; D is perhaps TRBD1 (6 bases). CDR1 and CDR2 from the germline V gene are SEHNR and FQNEAQ (reference sequence). V lost 2 bases and J lost 8, with 9 bases in between. The CDR3 runs to 12 residues. The DNA for the CDR3 is TGTGCCAGCAGCTTATCCGGGGGCGAAGCTTTCTTT. The encoded protein is CASSLSGGEAFF. The entire variable domain, with the rest obtained from reference TRBV7-9 and TRBJ1-1, is as follows: DTGVSQNPRHKITKRGQNVTFRCDPISEHNRLYWYRQTLGQGPEFLTYFQNEAQLEKSRLLSDRFSAERPKGSFSTLEIQRTEQGDSAMYLCASSLSGGEAFFGQGTRLTVV.

This sequence joins TRBV5-8 and TRBJ2-1; 7 nucleotides agree with TRBD2. The CDR3 extends over 15 amino acids. CDR1 is SGHTS, CDR2 YDEGEE, per germline. After removal of 3 bases from V and 7 bases from J, the junction contained 10 bases not matched to a gene. The CDR3 loop reads CASSWWGGASNEQFF. In DNA form, the CDR3 reads TGTGCCAGCAGCTGGTGGGGAGGGGCGTCGAATGAGCAGTTCTTC.

The rearrangement links TRBV2 to TRBJ1-5; D possibly corresponds to TRBD1 (6 bases). From germline, CDR1 is SNHLY and CDR2 FYNNEI. This CDR3 has 13 residues. Deletions cut 7 bases from V and 5 bases from J, with 12 bases between. The CDR3 DNA reads as TGTGCCAGCATTCTGGGGGCCGATCAGCCCCAGCATTTT. It translates to CASILGADQPQHF.

This clone turned up a few times. The chain employs TRBV30 and TRBJ2-7, with 12 nucleotides matching TRBD1. The trim removed 4 bases at V and 5 bases at J, leaving 15 bases unmatched. This CDR3 has 17 residues. CDR1 and CDR2 from the germline V gene are GTSNPN and SVGIG (reference sequence). CDR3 region: CAWTGTGGFPGWDEQYF. CDR3 DNA sequence: TGTGCCTGGACCGGGACAGGGGGCTTTCCAGGATGGGACGAGCAGTACTTC. Filled out from reference TRBV30 and TRBJ2-7, the complete variable domain reads SQTIHQWPATLVQPVGSPLSLECTVEGTSNPNLYWYRQAAGRGLQLLFYSVGIGQISSEVPQNLSASRPQDRQFILSSKKLLLSDSGFYLCAWTGTGGFPGWDEQYFGPGTRLTVT.

V usage is TRBV19 and J usage is TRBJ2-1; TRBD1 or TRBD2 may be the D gene (5 bases each). This CDR3 is 15 amino acids long. Looked up from germline, CDR1 is LNHDA and CDR2 is SQIVND (reference sequence). The ends were cut back, 7 bases at V and 5 bases at J, with 18 bases in the middle. Written as DNA, the CDR3 is TGTGCCAGTACGGGGAACAGGAAGCTTAACAATGAGCAGTTCTTC. Translation: CASTGNRKLNNEQFF.

The J gene is TRBJ2-2, the V gene TRBV19; 7 positions agree with TRBD1. Germline V lookup: CDR1 LNHDA, CDR2 SQIVND (reference sequence). The CDR3 totals 17 residues. The J segment lost 4 bases and the V segment lost 5 bases, leaving 13 bases of the junction unmatched. The CDR3 region has the DNA TGTGCCAGTAGTCCCCTGAGGGGGACAGATGGCACCGGGGAGCTGTTTTTT. Translated, it gives CASSPLRGTDGTGELFF.

Regarding this clone: The identical CDR3 is also encoded by other nucleotide sequences in the sample. J is TRBJ2-7 and V is TRBV18; 7 nucleotides match TRBD1. From germline, CDR1 is KGHSH and CDR2 LQKENI. The V gene end was trimmed by 1 base and the J gene end by 1 base; junction bases not matched to a gene: 1. The CDR3 has 14 residues. The chain's CDR3 is CASSPRDSSYEQYF. The CDR3 nucleotides read TGTGCCAGCTCACCACGGGACAGTTCCTACGAGCAGTACTTC.

The V and J genes are TRBV5-4 and TRBJ2-1; TRBD2 might be the D (5 bases). Germline V gene lookup returns CDR1 SGHNT and CDR2 YYREEE (reference sequence). V lost 6 bases, J lost 0 bases, and 13 bases lay in between. The CDR3 covers 15 residues. CDR3 in DNA: TGTGCCAGCACCCTCAGCGGTAGCTCCTACAATGAGCAGTTCTTC. It specifies CASTLSGSSYNEQFF. Complete variable domain (other parts from reference TRBV5-4 and TRBJ2-1): ETGVTQSPTHLIKTRGQQVTLRCSSQSGHNTVSWYQQALGQGPQFIFQYYREEENGRGNFPPRFSGLQFPNYSSELNVNALELDDSALYLCASTLSGSSYNEQFFGPGTRLTVL.

The chain links TRBV5-1 to TRBJ2-5, with 10 bases lining up with TRBD2. There are 15 residues in the CDR3. V dropped 0 bases and J dropped 5; count of bases not matched to a gene: 4. The germline gives CDR1 SGHRS, CDR2 YFSETQ. CDR3 sequence reads: CASSLALAGVETQYF. Written as DNA, the CDR3 is TGCGCCAGCAGCTTGGCGCTAGCGGGGGTTGAGACCCAGTACTTC.

The rearrangement uses TRBV19 and TRBJ1-6; weak D call: TRBD1 (5 bases). The V end lost 11 bases, the J end lost 7 bases, and 12 bases lay between the germline ends. The germline V gene encodes CDR1 LNHDA and CDR2 SQIVND (reference sequence). The CDR3 is 12 residues long. The CDR3 DNA is TGTGCCGGCAGAGAGGGGAATTCACCCCTCCACTTT. Protein sequence: CAGREGNSPLHF. The full variable domain, rest sourced from reference TRBV19 and TRBJ1-6, is DGGITQSPKYLFRKEGQNVTLSCEQNLNHDAMYWYRQDPGQGLRLIYYSQIVNDFQKGDIAEGYSVSREKKESFPLTVTSAQKNPTAFYLCAGREGNSPLHFGNGTRLTVT.

The chain couples TRBV13 to TRBJ2-2, with D perhaps given as TRBD1 or TRBD2 (5 bases each). This CDR3 has 16 residues. From germline, CDR1 is PRHDT and CDR2 FYEKMQ (reference sequence). The V gene lost 8 bases and the J gene lost 2 bases, with 18 bases spanning the gap. DNA of the CDR3: TGTGCCAGCCGGGCCCGGGGCAGGGCAAACACCGGGGAGCTGTTTTTT. It translates to CASRARGRANTGELFF.

This rearrangement joins TRBV30 to TRBJ1-2; possibly TRBD1 for D (6 bases). This CDR3 has 12 residues. V was trimmed by 1 base and J by 5 bases, leaving 8 bases between them. Per the germline V gene, CDR1 is GTSNPN and CDR2 is SVGIG (reference sequence). The CDR3: CAWSAGVYGYTF. The CDR3 nucleotides read TGTGCCTGGAGTGCAGGGGTTTATGGCTACACCTTC. Full variable domain (rest looked up from reference TRBV30 and TRBJ1-2): SQTIHQWPATLVQPVGSPLSLECTVEGTSNPNLYWYRQAAGRGLQLLFYSVGIGQISSEVPQNLSASRPQDRQFILSSKKLLLSDSGFYLCAWSAGVYGYTFGSGTRLTVV.